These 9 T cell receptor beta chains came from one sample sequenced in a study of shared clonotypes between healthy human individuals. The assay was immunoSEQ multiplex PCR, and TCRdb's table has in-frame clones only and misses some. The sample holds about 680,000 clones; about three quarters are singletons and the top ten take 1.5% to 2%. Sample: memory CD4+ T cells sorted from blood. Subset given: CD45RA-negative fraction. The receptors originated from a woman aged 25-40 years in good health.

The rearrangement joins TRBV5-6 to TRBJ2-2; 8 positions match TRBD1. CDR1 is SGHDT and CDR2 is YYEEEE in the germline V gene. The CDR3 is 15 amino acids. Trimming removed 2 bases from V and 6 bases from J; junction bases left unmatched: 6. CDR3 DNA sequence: TGTGCCAGCAGCTTAATGACAGGGGCGGCCGGGGAGCTGTTTTTT. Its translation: CASSLMTGAAGELFF.

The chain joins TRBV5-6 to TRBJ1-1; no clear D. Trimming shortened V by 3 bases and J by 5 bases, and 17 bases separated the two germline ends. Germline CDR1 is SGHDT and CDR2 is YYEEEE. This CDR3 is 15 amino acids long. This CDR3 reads CASSSYRPSRTEAFF. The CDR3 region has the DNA TGTGCCAGCAGCTCTTACCGACCCTCCAGGACTGAAGCTTTCTTT.

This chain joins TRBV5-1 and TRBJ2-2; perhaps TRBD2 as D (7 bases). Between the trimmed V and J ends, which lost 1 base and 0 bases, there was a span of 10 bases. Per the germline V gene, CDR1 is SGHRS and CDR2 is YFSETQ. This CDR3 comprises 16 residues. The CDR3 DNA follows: TGCGCCAGCAGCTTGTCGGGGGGCCCGAACACCGGGGAGCTGTTTTTT. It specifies CASSLSGGPNTGELFF.

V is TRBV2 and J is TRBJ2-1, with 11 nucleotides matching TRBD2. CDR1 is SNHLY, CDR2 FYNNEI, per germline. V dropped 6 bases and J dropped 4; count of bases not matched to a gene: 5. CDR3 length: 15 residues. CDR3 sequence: CASRASGRIYNEQFF. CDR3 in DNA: TGTGCCAGCAGGGCTAGCGGGAGGATTTACAATGAGCAGTTCTTC.

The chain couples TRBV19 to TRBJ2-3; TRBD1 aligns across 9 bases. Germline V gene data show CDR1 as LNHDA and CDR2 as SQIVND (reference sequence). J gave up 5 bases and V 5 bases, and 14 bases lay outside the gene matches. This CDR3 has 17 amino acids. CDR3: CASSVTGTGRGQDTQYF. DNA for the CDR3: TGTGCCAGTAGTGTAACCGGGACAGGGCGGGGTCAAGATACGCAGTATTTT.

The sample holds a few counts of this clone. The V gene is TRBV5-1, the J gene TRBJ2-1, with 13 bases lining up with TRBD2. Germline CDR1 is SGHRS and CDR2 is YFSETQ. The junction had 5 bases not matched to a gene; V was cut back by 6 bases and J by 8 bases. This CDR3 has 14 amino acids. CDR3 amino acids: CASKGLAGRDEQFF. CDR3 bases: TGCGCCAGCAAGGGACTAGCGGGGAGGGATGAGCAGTTCTTC. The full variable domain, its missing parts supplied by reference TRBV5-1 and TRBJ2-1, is KAGVTQTPRYLIKTRGQQVTLSCSPISGHRSVSWYQQTPGQGLQFLFEYFSETQRNKGNFPGRFSGRQFSNSRSEMNVSTLELGDSALYLCASKGLAGRDEQFFGPGTRLTVL.

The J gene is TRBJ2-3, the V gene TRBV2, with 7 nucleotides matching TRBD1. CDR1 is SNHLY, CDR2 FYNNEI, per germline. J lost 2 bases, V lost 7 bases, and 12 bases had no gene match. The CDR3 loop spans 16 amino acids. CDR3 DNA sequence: TGTGCCAGCACCCGGGACAGTGGGCGGTCCACAGATACGCAGTATTTT. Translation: CASTRDSGRSTDTQYF.

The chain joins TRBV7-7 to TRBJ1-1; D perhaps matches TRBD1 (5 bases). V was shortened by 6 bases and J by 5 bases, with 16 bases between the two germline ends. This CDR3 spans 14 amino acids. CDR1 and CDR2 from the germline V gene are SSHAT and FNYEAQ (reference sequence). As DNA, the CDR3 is TGTGCCAGCAGTCCATGGGCAGGGAGGACTGAAGCTTTCTTT. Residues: CASSPWAGRTEAFF.

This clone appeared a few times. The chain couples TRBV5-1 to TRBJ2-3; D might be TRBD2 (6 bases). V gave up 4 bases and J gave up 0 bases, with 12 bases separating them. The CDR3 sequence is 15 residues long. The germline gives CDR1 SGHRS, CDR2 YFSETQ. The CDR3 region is CASSSGGGSTDTQYF. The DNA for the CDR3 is TGCGCCAGCAGCAGCGGTGGGGGGAGCACAGATACGCAGTATTTT.